These 10 T cell receptor beta chains share one sample of origin, sequenced in a study of tissue T cells after allogeneic stem cell transplantation. Time point of the sample: mouse harvest day 7 after allogeneic transplant. The graft held 10^6 splenic CD5+ T cells and 10^7 T-cell-depleted bone marrow cells. Some clones are missing from TCRdb's copy, which holds only in-frame ones; the method was immunoSEQ multiplex PCR. The sample contains fewer than 8,500 clones, around 40% of which appear only once. Sequencing input: skin. These TCRs come from a female BALB/c mouse given C57BL/6 T cells with graft-versus-host disease after an allogeneic hematopoietic cell transplant.

As for this clone: Gene names and germline refer to mouse. The read comes to an end 1 residue before the CDR3 does, leaving the germline J gene to fill in the end. J is TRBJ2-4 and V is TRBV3; 8 bases line up with TRBD2. Germline lookup yields CDR1 SNHLY and CDR2 FYNGKV (reference sequence). This CDR3 has 13 amino acids. With V trimmed by 5 bases and J by 4 bases, 2 bases remained unmatched. The DNA read from the CDR3 is TGTGCCAGCAGCGGGGACTGGAAAAACACCTTGTAC. Its translation is CASSGDWKNTLY. The entire CDR3 is CASSGDWKNTLYF.

In the case of this clone: Gene labels here are mouse ones. The read finishes 1 residue shy of the CDR3 end, and the germline J gene is used to complete it. V is TRBV23 and J is TRBJ2-5; the D call TRBD1 from the table was never checked on the DNA. Germline CDR1 reads KGHTA; CDR2 reads FQNQQP. This CDR3 is built from 14 residues. The CDR3 sequence: CSSSQGQGRDTQYF. Partial CDR3 DNA: TGCTCCAGCAGTCAAGGACAGGGGAGAGACACCCAGTAC.

As concerns this clone: Any gene name here is a mouse gene name. The CDR3 goes on 1 residue after the read ends, and that part is filled in from the germline J gene. The V gene is TRBV3, the J gene TRBJ2-7; 7 nucleotides line up with TRBD1. J lost 6 bases, V lost 0 bases, and 2 bases had no gene match. CDR1 and CDR2 from the germline V gene are SNHLY and FYNGKV (reference sequence). CDR3 length: 13 amino acids. The CDR3 protein is CASSLANRGEQYF. The CDR3 bases that were read are TGTGCCAGCAGCTTAGCAAACAGGGGTGAACAGTAC.

Turning to this clone: The gene names here belong to mouse. The read comes to an end 1 residue before the CDR3 does, leaving the germline J gene to fill in the end. V and J are TRBV26 and TRBJ1-1; 8 bases line up with TRBD1. Germline V CDR1 and CDR2: KGHPV, FQNQEV (reference sequence). CDR3 length: 14 amino acids. V trimming: 4 bases; J trimming: 0 bases; junction bases outside the gene matches: 1. The CDR3 DNA, read in part, is TGTGCCAGCAGTCCGGGACAGGCAAACACAGAAGTCTTC. Residues: CASSPGQANTEVF. The full CDR3 is CASSPGQANTEVFF. The whole variable domain, filled in from reference TRBV26 and TRBJ1-1, reads NSKVIQTPRYLVKGQGQKAKMRCIPEKGHPVVFWYQQNKNNEFKFLINFQNQEVLQQIDMTEKRFSAECPSNSPCSLEIQSSEAGDSALYLCASSPGQANTEVFFGKGTRLTVV.

Comment on this clone: Germline and genes: mouse. The CDR3 is cut off 1 residue early in the read; its end comes from the germline J gene. The sample holds other DNA sequences that translate to the same CDR3. This chain links TRBV16 with TRBJ1-2; possibly TRBD1 for D (5 bases). This CDR3 region has 13 residues. V lost 1 base, J lost 4 bases, and 7 bases lay in between. From germline, CDR1 is SGHSA and CDR2 FRNQAP. This CDR3 reads CASSLGGTSDYTF. The sequenced part of the CDR3 DNA is TGTGCAAGCAGCTTAGGCGGGACCTCCGACTACACC.

Remarks on this clone: Mouse names are used for the genes. The observed sequence ends 1 residue before the CDR3 terminus, with the missing tail filled in from the germline J gene. The chain employs TRBV5 and TRBJ2-5; D may be TRBD1 (7 bases). V was shortened by 0 bases and J by 6 bases, with 13 bases between the two germline ends. The CDR3 covers 15 residues. Germline CDR1 and CDR2: LGHNA and YNLKQL (reference sequence). The CDR3 sequence is CASSQDGRGEDTQYF. Incomplete CDR3 DNA: TGTGCCAGCAGCCAAGATGGCAGGGGGGAGGACACCCAGTAC.

About this clone: Mouse gene names apply. Read data end 1 residue before the CDR3 end; the end is taken from the germline J gene. V is TRBV19 and J is TRBJ2-7; TRBD1 or TRBD2 may be the D gene (7 bases each). The CDR3 sequence is 15 residues long. V was shortened by 0 bases and J by 1 base, with 11 bases between the two germline ends. CDR1 FNHDT and CDR2 SITEND come from the germline V gene (reference sequence). CDR3: CASSIGQGGSYEQYF. Partial CDR3 DNA: TGTGCCAGCAGTATAGGGCAGGGGGGGTCCTATGAACAGTAC.

Notes on this clone: Gene and germline names: mouse. From the germline J gene comes the end of the CDR3, since the read stops 1 residue before it. The rearrangement uses TRBV16 and TRBJ2-7; possibly TRBD2 for D (5 bases). CDR3 length: 14 amino acids. The germline V gene encodes CDR1 SGHSA and CDR2 FRNQAP. V was trimmed by 5 bases and J by 0 bases, leaving 11 bases between them. CDR3 bases read: TGTGCAAGCAGCGCCGGACTCATCTCCTATGAACAGTAC. This gives the protein CASSAGLISYEQY. The whole CDR3 sequence reads CASSAGLISYEQYF.

There are a few counts of this clone. Here the gene names and germline are mouse. The CDR3 loop reads CASSLWDSPNSDYTF. The DNA read from the CDR3 is TGTGCCAGCTCTCTCTGGGACAGTCCAAACTCCGACTACACC. This chain connects TRBV12-1 to TRBJ1-2, with TRBD1 matching 7 bases. With the read ending 1 residue before the CDR3 end, the germline J gene is used to fill in that end. Germline V gene lookup returns CDR1 SGHSN and CDR2 HYEKVE. Trimming at V came to 0 bases and at J to 0 bases, leaving 3 bases not matched to a gene. The CDR3 consists of 15 residues.

Note on this clone: Here the gene names and germline are mouse. The read ends 1 residue early relative to the CDR3; the germline J gene fills the gap. The chain links TRBV13-1 to TRBJ1-3; D gene uncertain. The CDR3 is made up of 14 amino acids. V lost 5 bases and J lost 0, with 9 bases in between. In germline, CDR1 is NSHNY, CDR2 SYGAGN. Incomplete CDR3 DNA: TGTGCCAGCAGCCCCCAGCATTCTGGAAATACGCTCTAT. Translating gives CASSPQHSGNTLY. Given in full, the CDR3 is CASSPQHSGNTLYF.